These T cell receptor beta chains were read from a single sample in a study of blood T cell repertoires in COVID-19. Only in-frame clones appear in the TCRdb table, and some are missing; sequencing was by immunoSEQ multiplex PCR. The sample has around 280,000 clones; approximately 86% are singletons. The sample was peripheral blood. All receptors come from a woman in her fifties or sixties with active or convalescent COVID-19. Both conserved end residues are part of each CDR3. Fields, in order: clone size, V gene, D gene, J gene, CDR3 protein, CDR3 DNA. A D gene is named only where the DNA matches it firmly. Clone size, where shown, is once, few, many, or a class for clones that have expanded.

-	TRBV9	-	TRBJ1-1	CASSVGLLSRAFF	TGTGCCAGCAGCGTCGGACTATTAAGTAGGGCTTTCTTT
-	TRBV3-1/TRBV3-2	-	TRBJ2-7	CASSRRGGAGEQYF	TGTGCCAGCAGCCGACGAGGGGGGGCAGGTGAGCAGTACTTC
once	TRBV19	-	TRBJ2-3	CASSISRMPLTDTQYF	TGTGCCAGTAGTATATCACGTATGCCACTTACAGATACGCAGTATTTT
-	TRBV7-9	-	TRBJ2-1	CASSLLSRGNEQFF	TGTGCCAGCAGCTTACTATCCAGGGGAAATGAGCAGTTCTTC
-	TRBV18	TRBD1	TRBJ2-2	CASSRPDRAGELFF	TGTGCCAGCTCACGACCCGACAGGGCCGGGGAGCTGTTTTTT
-	TRBV5-6	-	TRBJ2-1	CASIEGGLAYNEQFF	TGTGCCAGCATCGAAGGAGGCCTAGCCTACAATGAGCAGTTCTTC
-	TRBV5-5	TRBD2	TRBJ2-3	CASSAGTSGRALGTQYF	TGTGCCAGCAGCGCCGGGACTAGCGGGAGGGCCCTCGGTACGCAGTATTTT
-	TRBV6-5	TRBD1	TRBJ2-7	CASSPRTGSGEQYF	TGTGCCAGCAGCCCCCGGACAGGGTCGGGGGAGCAGTACTTC
once	TRBV13	TRBD2	TRBJ2-7	CASSLGVPSGQYF	TGTGCCAGCAGCTTAGGAGTCCCTAGCGGACAGTACTTC
-	TRBV5-1	TRBD1	TRBJ1-2	CASSLAVGQGAPAGYTF	TGCGCCAGCAGCTTGGCCGTGGGACAGGGGGCCCCCGCTGGCTACACCTTC
-	TRBV4-2	TRBD2	TRBJ2-7	CASSQTGTTSYEQYF	TGTGCCAGCAGCCAAACCGGGACTACGTCCTACGAGCAGTACTTC
-	TRBV7-8	-	TRBJ2-7	CASSTRDTTYEQYF	TGTGCCAGCAGCACCCGGGACACAACCTACGAGCAGTACTTC
-	TRBV7-2	TRBD2	TRBJ2-1	CASSLAFGTSGRAYNEQFF	TGTGCCAGCAGCTTAGCGTTCGGGACTAGCGGGAGGGCCTACAATGAGCAGTTCTTC
-	TRBV2	TRBD2	TRBJ2-7	CATGGLAGTLGEQYF	TGTGCCACAGGAGGGCTAGCGGGGACTCTGGGGGAGCAGTACTTC
-	TRBV11-2	TRBD2	TRBJ2-5	CASSVSPSGTETQYF	TGTGCCAGCAGCGTTTCGCCTAGCGGGACCGAGACCCAGTACTTC
-	TRBV10-3	-	TRBJ2-3	CALSPGASTDTQYF	TGTGCCTTATCTCCAGGGGCTAGCACAGATACGCAGTATTTT
-	TRBV30	-	TRBJ1-2	CASPKNSANYGYTF	TGTGCCTCCCCGAAGAACTCCGCTAACTATGGCTACACCTTC
-	TRBV19	-	TRBJ2-5	CASSIMGGKYQETQYF	TGTGCCAGTAGTATAATGGGGGGAAAGTACCAAGAGACCCAATACTTC
-	TRBV24-1	TRBD2	TRBJ2-1	CATSDAGTSGDEQFF	TGTGCCACCAGTGATGCTGGGACTAGCGGGGATGAGCAGTTCTTC
-	TRBV29-1	TRBD1	TRBJ1-2	CSGGQVGVNGYTF	TGCAGCGGGGGACAGGTTGGCGTCAATGGCTACACCTTC
-	TRBV7-9	TRBD2	TRBJ2-1	CASRFPPSSGSRFNEQFF	TGTGCCAGCAGGTTTCCCCCTTCTAGCGGGAGCAGGTTCAATGAGCAGTTCTTC
-	TRBV6-4	-	TRBJ2-5	CVKPLQPRETQYF	TGCGTCAAACCTCTACAACCCAGGGAGACCCAGTACTTC
once	TRBV14	-	TRBJ1-1	CASSQGRNTEAFF	TGTGCCAGCAGCCAAGGCAGGAACACTGAAGCTTTCTTT
-	TRBV5-1	TRBD2	TRBJ2-1	CASSPGLAGRTNEQFF	TGCGCCAGCAGCCCGGGACTAGCGGGGCGCACCAATGAGCAGTTCTTC
once	TRBV7-9	-	TRBJ2-5	CASSLATRLGETQYF	TGTGCCAGCAGCTTAGCGACGAGGTTGGGAGAGACCCAGTACTTC
-	TRBV27	-	TRBJ1-3	CASRRGSSGNTIYF	TGTGCCAGCAGGAGAGGGTCCTCTGGAAACACCATATATTTT
-	TRBV3-1/TRBV3-2	-	TRBJ2-5	CASSQDLGGAGETQYF	TGTGCCAGCAGCCAAGATTTGGGGGGAGCGGGAGAGACCCAGTACTTC
few	TRBV5-4	TRBD2	TRBJ2-7	CASSLGGPGLAAYEQYF	TGTGCCAGCAGCTTGGGGGGGCCGGGACTAGCGGCGTACGAGCAGTACTTC
-	TRBV7-6	TRBD1	TRBJ1-3	CASSLEARGPSGNTIYF	TGTGCCAGCAGCTTAGAGGCCAGGGGGCCCTCTGGAAACACCATATATTTT
once	TRBV11-2	-	TRBJ2-1	CASSALSGKYNEQFF	TGTGCCAGCAGCGCCCTTAGCGGCAAGTACAATGAGCAGTTCTTC
-	TRBV11-2	-	TRBJ1-2	CASNPSAGLSYGYTF	TGTGCCAGCAACCCGTCGGCGGGATTGAGTTATGGCTACACCTTC
once	TRBV19	TRBD1	TRBJ2-2	CASSIMTGVWTGELFF	TGTGCCAGTAGTATAATGACAGGGGTCTGGACCGGGGAGCTGTTTTTT
-	TRBV6-1	-	TRBJ1-2	CASTSTEVYGYTF	TGTGCCAGCACCTCGACAGAAGTCTATGGCTACACCTTC
-	TRBV5-8	-	TRBJ1-1	CASSLPGVMNTEAFF	TGTGCCAGCAGCTTACCAGGGGTAATGAACACTGAAGCTTTCTTT
-	TRBV7-6	-	TRBJ1-1	CASSRGRRGVTEAFF	TGTGCCAGCAGCAGAGGAAGGCGCGGGGTCACTGAAGCTTTCTTT
-	TRBV28	-	TRBJ2-1	CASSLYASTGGDEQFF	TGTGCCAGCAGTTTATACGCTAGCACAGGAGGGGATGAGCAGTTCTTC
-	TRBV15	-	TRBJ2-5	CATSRPGTPETQYF	TGTGCCACCAGCAGGCCCGGGACTCCAGAGACCCAGTACTTC
-	TRBV6-1	-	TRBJ1-1	CASSETGREGTFF	TGTGCCAGCAGTGAAACCGGAAGGGAGGGAACTTTCTTT
-	TRBV6-5	-	TRBJ1-2	CASSYGHGFGYTF	TGTGCCAGCAGTTACGGGCATGGGTTTGGCTACACCTTC
-	TRBV28	TRBD1	TRBJ1-3	CASSGTGGRVNTIYF	TGTGCCAGCAGTGGGACAGGGGGTCGTGTAAACACCATATATTTT
-	TRBV7-9	-	TRBJ1-4	CASSQTGSNEKLFF	TGTGCCAGCAGCCAGACCGGGTCTAATGAAAAACTGTTTTTT
-	TRBV6-1	TRBD2	TRBJ2-5	CASSDPKTSVQETQYF	TGTGCCAGCAGTGACCCAAAGACTAGCGTTCAAGAGACCCAGTACTTC
-	TRBV2	TRBD2	TRBJ2-1	CASSSDLAGVNEQFF	TGTGCCAGCAGCTCGGATCTAGCGGGAGTGAATGAGCAATTCTTC
-	TRBV4-2	TRBD1	TRBJ2-2	CASSQQPPGTANTGELFF	TGTGCCAGCAGCCAGCAACCCCCCGGGACAGCTAACACCGGGGAGCTGTTTTTT
few	TRBV5-1	TRBD2	TRBJ2-2	CASSLGAGESTGELFF	TGCGCCAGCAGCTTGGGAGCGGGAGAGTCAACCGGGGAGCTGTTTTTT
many	TRBV29-1	-	TRBJ2-5	CSVDWGLGTQYF	TGCAGCGTTGATTGGGGGCTGGGGACCCAGTACTTC
-	TRBV9	-	TRBJ2-5	CASSPFMGAKTQYF	TGTGCCAGCAGCCCCTTTATGGGAGCGAAGACCCAGTACTTC
few	TRBV27	TRBD1	TRBJ1-2	CASTPGRDRGLPYYGYTF	TGTGCCAGCACCCCAGGTCGGGACAGGGGGCTTCCTTACTATGGCTACACCTTC